This T cell receptor (beta chain) was recovered during a study of T cell changes during pregnancy in multiple sclerosis. CDR1 is SGHRS, CDR2 YFSETQ, per germline. The V segment lost 5 bases and the J segment 4 bases; nucleotides outside the gene matches: 7. CDR3 size: 14 residues. Produced via immunoSEQ multiplex PCR; TCRdb's table is partial and in-frame only. Among around 65,000 clones listed, 88% were seen once. The V gene is TRBV5-1, the J gene TRBJ1-1; the match to TRBD1 covers 8 bases. The sequence was collected from a female donor with multiple sclerosis, enrolled in a pregnancy study. The source was peripheral blood, collected in the first trimester of pregnancy. The CDR3: CASRYRGRVTEAFF. The CDR3 DNA reads TGCGCCAGCAGATACAGGGGGAGGGTCACTGAAGCTTTCTTT.